This T cell receptor beta chain was captured in a study of a mutant IDH1 vaccine in newly diagnosed glioma. Specified time point: week 35, safety follow-up. The vaccine gave 300 ug of a 20-mer mutant IDH1 peptide subcutaneously per dose. Germline CDR1 is LGHNA and CDR2 is YNFKEQ. This CDR3 is built from 15 residues. The V end lost 3 bases, the J end lost 1 base, and 9 bases lay between the germline ends. Some clones are missing from TCRdb's copy, which holds only in-frame ones; the method was immunoSEQ multiplex PCR. This table has 50,000 to 70,000 clones, 84% appearing once. This clone was counted only a few times. Its antigen is currently unknown.

J is TRBJ1-4 and V is TRBV4-2; D gene ambiguous. The material sequenced was PBMCs, taken from a glioma patient whose treatment included an IDH1 peptide vaccine. This clonotype originated in a man aged 30 to 45 with glioma. The CDR3 nucleotides read TGTGCCAGCAGCCAGGCCCGGGGAACTAATGAAAAACTGTTTTTT. Translation gives CASSQARGTNEKLFF.